This T cell receptor beta chain was observed in a study of OX40 agonist ivuxolimab in advanced cancers. Background on the whole study: Ivuxolimab was an agonistic, fully human IgG2 monoclonal antibody directed against OX40 (CD134), a costimulatory receptor. The purpose of peripheral TCRbeta sequencing was to test whether ivuxolimab changed TCR sequence diversity and led to clonal T-cell expansion. Prior anti-PD-1, anti-PD-L1 or anti-CTLA-4 therapy was permitted, and checkpoint inhibitors had been received by under 50% of dose-escalation patients. Partial responses were achieved by three dose-escalation patients, of whom one had hepatocellular carcinoma and two had cutaneous melanoma. The paper reports the monotherapy dose-escalation portion (N of about 47 patients) of the phase I ivuxolimab trial. Among the roughly 52 dose-escalation patients, 19 had hepatocellular carcinoma, 15 or so melanoma, 9 renal cell carcinoma and 9 head and neck cancer. The dose-escalation cohort was 82.7% male with a mean age of roughly 62 years, ranging from 23 to 79. Intravenous ivuxolimab was administered to patients every 2 weeks at six dose levels: 0.01, 0.1, 0.3, 1.5, 3 and 10 mg/kg. Study-wide findings and limitations: In the 0.1-3.0 mg/kg groups, partial responders had among the lowest normalized peripheral clonal expansion, particularly in CD8+ T cells. Low levels of normalized T-cell clonal expansion were also seen in some patients who did not respond. At doses of 0.1 to 3.0 mg/kg, clonal expansion of both CD4+ and CD8+ T cells in blood was seen between baseline and week 6. After ivuxolimab, expanded clones were on average more numerous among CD8+ T cells than among CD4+ T cells. Which antigens the clonally expanded peripheral T cells were specific for was not determined.

Genomic DNA was extracted from sorted cells for sequencing of the TCRbeta CDR3 region. The immunoSEQ Assay was used for sequencing of TCRbeta CDR3 regions. TCRdb took this table from immuneACCESS and kept in-frame rearrangements with V and J called. Such tables lack part of the clones; where checked against another copy, unresolved V genes explain under half of the gap, and the rest is unexplained. This sample has 25,000 to 35,000 clones in its table, and 84% of those were observed once. The ten largest clones add up to roughly a sixth of the sample. The trial excluded patients who had a history of autoimmune disease or who were on systemic immunosuppression. Peripheral blood for TCR sequencing was drawn from every dose cohort at baseline, at cycle 4 day 1 and at cycle 7 day 1. Samples were obtained from an open-label, multicenter, first-in-human phase I dose-escalation trial of ivuxolimab. Adults with locally advanced or metastatic melanoma, renal cell carcinoma, hepatocellular carcinoma or head and neck squamous cell carcinoma were enrolled in the trial. Before TCR sequencing, CD4+ and CD8+ T cells were separately sorted from peripheral blood.

With respect to this clone: Its antigen remains undetermined. Base qualities are missing; no much larger clone stands one base away.

The CDR3 runs 13 residues from the cysteine to the phenylalanine. Of the read, only the CDR3 DNA is kept; its 39 bases are in frame from base 1. V lost 0 bases and J lost 6 bases; the stretch between them is 8 bases long. From a lookup of the germline V gene, CDR1 and CDR2 are MNHEY and SVGAGI. The chain is assembled from TRBV6-5 and TRBJ1-2; no D gene can be assigned with confidence. The TCR was taken from an adult with an advanced solid tumor such as melanoma, head and neck, liver or kidney cancer. The starting material was CD4+ or CD8+ T cells sorted from blood, obtained in a trial of the OX40 agonist ivuxolimab. The nucleotides read TGTGCCAGCAGTTACTCGGCACTCAATGGCTACACCTTC. This codes for CASSYSALNGYTF.